These 5 T cell receptor beta chains were sequenced from one sample in a study of CD8 T cells in ankylosing spondylitis. Study observations and caveats: Among TCR beta sequences, a motif of 7 to 9 highly homologous variants appeared characteristic of ankylosing spondylitis blood.

The antigens of these receptors remain unknown. Using its own MiXCR run on the 5' RACE reads, TCRdb lists one record per CDR3 protein. The data show about 220,000 distinct CDR3 sequences, around 7.9% seen once. The specimen was blood, either unsorted or a sorted T cell fraction (not recorded which). These receptors were obtained from a male donor with ankylosing spondylitis.

This clonotype occurred once. J is TRBJ2-1 and V is TRBV20-1, with 9 bases aligning to TRBD1. The CDR3 runs 16 residues. J gave up 8 bases and V 0 bases, and 11 bases lay outside the gene matches. Per the germline V gene, CDR1 is DFQATT and CDR2 is SNEGSKA (reference sequence). CDR3: CSARDNNRGLLHEQFF. The CDR3 bases are TGCAGTGCTAGAGATAACAACAGGGGGCTGTTGCATGAGCAGTTCTTC.

There are many counts of this clonotype. As DNA, the CDR3 is TGTGCCAGCGGTTCTGCATCCCCCCCGGGGTTAGCCAAAAACATTCAGTACTTC. Amino acid sequence: CASGSASPPGLAKNIQYF. The chain carries TRBV11-2 and TRBJ2-4, with a possible D match to TRBD2 (5 bases). The V gene lost 8 bases and the J gene lost 0 bases, with 23 bases spanning the gap. In germline, CDR1 is SGHAT, CDR2 FQNNGV. This CDR3 is 18 amino acids long.

This clonotype was observed at least ten times. The V gene is TRBV29-1, the J gene TRBJ1-1; TRBD1 might be the D (6 bases). The V end was cut by 6 bases, the J end by 10 bases, with 18 bases between. The CDR3 is 12 residues long. CDR1 is SQVTM and CDR2 is ANQGSEA in the germline V gene. The CDR3 sequence: CSVRSGELGAFF. CDR3 DNA: TGCAGCGTCCGCTCAGGGGAGCTAGGAGCTTTCTTT.

Only a few counts were recorded for this clonotype. This chain joins TRBV27 and TRBJ2-7, with 7 nucleotides matching TRBD2. V lost 3 bases and J lost 6; bases outside the gene matches: 14. The length of the CDR3 is 16 residues. CDR1 is MNHEY, CDR2 SMNVEV, per germline (reference sequence). The CDR3 region has the DNA TGTGCCAGCAGTTTTAGGGAGGCGGGAGTTTCGGGCGAGCAGTACTTC. It encodes CASSFREAGVSGEQYF.

The sample holds many counts of this clonotype. V is TRBV19 and J is TRBJ1-1, with D hard to call. The CDR3 covers 12 residues. V lost 3 bases to trimming and J lost 1 base, with 3 bases between them. CDR1 and CDR2 (germline): LNHDA, SQIVND (reference sequence). CDR3 bases: TGTGCCAGTAGTATCTGGAACACTGAAGCTTTCTTT. Translated: CASSIWNTEAFF.